This T cell receptor (beta chain) was captured in a study of blood T cell repertoires in COVID-19. Turning to the study itself: The study drew acute and convalescent COVID-19 samples from the United States, Italy and Spain.

Some clones are missing from TCRdb's copy, which holds only in-frame ones; the method was immunoSEQ multiplex PCR. Of some 240,000 clones listed, 84% were seen once; the top ten hold 9.7%. This CDR3 spans 14 amino acids. Deletions cut 5 bases from V and 6 bases from J, with 14 bases between. Germline lookup yields CDR1 KGHDR and CDR2 SFDVKD. Material for sequencing was peripheral blood. The rearrangement uses TRBV24-1 and TRBJ2-3, with D possibly matching TRBD2 (6 bases). The receptor was isolated from a man between 50 and 59 years old with active or convalescent COVID-19. The DNA of the CDR3 is TGTGCCACCAGTGTAGCAGGCGGGGTTGATACGCAGTATTTT. It translates to CATSVAGGVDTQYF.